This is a list of T cell receptor beta chains from one sample in a study of T cells in tuberculosis. Sequencing was performed with immunoSEQ multiplex PCR; in TCRdb, only in-frame clones are kept and a portion is missing. Of some 34,000 clones in the sample, roughly nine tenths were seen once. The material was PBMCs, obtained at tuberculosis diagnosis. The receptor source for this set is an adult with tuberculosis. The CDR3 runs from the conserved cysteine through the conserved F or W. Each record gives: J gene, D gene, CDR3 length, V gene, clone size, CDR3 protein, CDR3 DNA. D genes are given only for firm matches. A row's size may be missing; if present it is once, few, many or a size class.

j_call: TRBJ2-1; d_call: .; cdr3_length: 16; v_call: TRBV30; clone_size: .; cdr3_aa: CAWSVGGSPQGDEQFF; cdr3_nt: TGTGCCTGGAGTGTAGGAGGGTCCCCTCAGGGCGATGAGCAGTTCTTC
j_call: TRBJ2-5; d_call: TRBD2; cdr3_length: 18; v_call: TRBV5-1; clone_size: .; cdr3_aa: CASRVEPPGLALEETQYF; cdr3_nt: TGCGCCAGCAGAGTGGAGCCCCCGGGACTAGCGTTAGAAGAGACCCAGTACTTC
j_call: TRBJ2-7; d_call: .; cdr3_length: 15; v_call: TRBV7-2; clone_size: few; cdr3_aa: CASSRWTGITYEQYF; cdr3_nt: TGTGCCAGCAGCCGATGGACCGGGATCACCTACGAGCAGTACTTC
j_call: TRBJ2-3; d_call: .; cdr3_length: 14; v_call: TRBV4-1; clone_size: .; cdr3_aa: CASSQYEGADTQYF; cdr3_nt: TGCGCCAGCAGCCAATACGAGGGAGCGGATACGCAGTATTTT
j_call: TRBJ2-7; d_call: .; cdr3_length: 17; v_call: TRBV21-1; clone_size: .; cdr3_aa: CASSKSGLAGGSYEQYF; cdr3_nt: TGTGCCAGCAGCAAATCCGGACTAGCGGGGGGCTCCTACGAGCAGTACTTC
j_call: TRBJ1-1; d_call: TRBD1; cdr3_length: 14; v_call: TRBV6-6; clone_size: .; cdr3_aa: CASSTGQGSTEAFF; cdr3_nt: TGTGCCAGCAGCACCGGACAGGGAAGCACTGAAGCTTTCTTT
j_call: TRBJ1-4; d_call: TRBD1; cdr3_length: 16; v_call: TRBV6-5; clone_size: .; cdr3_aa: CASSYSKGQTNEKLFF; cdr3_nt: TGTGCCAGCAGTTACTCGAAGGGACAGACTAATGAAAAACTGTTTTTT
j_call: TRBJ2-4; d_call: .; cdr3_length: 13; v_call: TRBV28; clone_size: once; cdr3_aa: CASSLQGPDIQYF; cdr3_nt: TGTGCCAGCAGTTTACAGGGTCCGGACATTCAGTACTTC
j_call: TRBJ2-5; d_call: TRBD2; cdr3_length: 11; v_call: TRBV5-4; clone_size: few; cdr3_aa: CASTGGETQYF; cdr3_nt: TGTGCCAGCACGGGGGGGGAGACCCAGTACTTC
j_call: TRBJ2-1; d_call: TRBD1; cdr3_length: 14; v_call: TRBV7-2; clone_size: .; cdr3_aa: CASSAGTGYNEQFF; cdr3_nt: TGTGCCAGCAGCGCCGGGACAGGGTACAATGAGCAGTTCTTC
j_call: TRBJ2-2; d_call: TRBD1; cdr3_length: 15; v_call: TRBV9; clone_size: .; cdr3_aa: CASSEGARLTGELFF; cdr3_nt: TGTGCCAGCAGCGAGGGGGCTAGGTTGACCGGGGAGCTGTTTTTT
j_call: TRBJ2-1; d_call: .; cdr3_length: 15; v_call: TRBV5-4; clone_size: once; cdr3_aa: CASSLEQGRGNEQFF; cdr3_nt: TGTGCCAGCAGCTTGGAACAGGGACGAGGCAATGAGCAGTTCTTC
j_call: TRBJ1-2; d_call: .; cdr3_length: 13; v_call: TRBV6-6; clone_size: once; cdr3_aa: CASSPGVNYGYTF; cdr3_nt: TGTGCCAGCAGCCCCGGGGTTAACTATGGCTACACCTTC
j_call: TRBJ2-2; d_call: TRBD2; cdr3_length: 14; v_call: TRBV6-6; clone_size: .; cdr3_aa: CASRSTSGSGELFF; cdr3_nt: TGTGCCAGCAGATCGACTAGCGGGTCCGGGGAGCTGTTTTTT
j_call: TRBJ1-2; d_call: .; cdr3_length: 16; v_call: TRBV5-4; clone_size: .; cdr3_aa: CASSLATMVQGYGYTF; cdr3_nt: TGTGCCAGCAGCTTGGCGACGATGGTCCAGGGCTATGGCTACACCTTC
j_call: TRBJ1-5; d_call: TRBD1; cdr3_length: 15; v_call: TRBV4-3; clone_size: .; cdr3_aa: CASSRDRNSNQPQHF; cdr3_nt: TGCGCCAGCAGTCGGGACAGGAATAGCAATCAGCCCCAGCATTTT
j_call: TRBJ1-1; d_call: TRBD1; cdr3_length: 14; v_call: TRBV5-4; clone_size: .; cdr3_aa: CASSDRGLGTEAFF; cdr3_nt: TGTGCCAGCAGCGACAGGGGGCTGGGCACTGAAGCTTTCTTT
j_call: TRBJ1-5; d_call: TRBD1; cdr3_length: 17; v_call: TRBV19; clone_size: .; cdr3_aa: CASSTRTGDYSNQPQHF; cdr3_nt: TGTGCCAGTAGTACCCGGACAGGGGATTATAGCAATCAGCCCCAGCATTTT
j_call: TRBJ2-7; d_call: TRBD2; cdr3_length: 13; v_call: TRBV28; clone_size: .; cdr3_aa: CASSLGRVDEQYF; cdr3_nt: TGTGCCAGCAGTCTCGGGAGGGTGGACGAGCAGTACTTC
j_call: TRBJ2-3; d_call: TRBD2; cdr3_length: 15; v_call: TRBV9; clone_size: .; cdr3_aa: CASNPSGTSTDTQYF; cdr3_nt: TGTGCCAGCAACCCTAGCGGGACTAGCACAGATACGCAGTATTTT
j_call: TRBJ2-7; d_call: TRBD1; cdr3_length: 15; v_call: TRBV7-2; clone_size: .; cdr3_aa: CASSLATGQGYEQYF; cdr3_nt: TGTGCCAGCAGCTTAGCAACGGGACAGGGCTACGAGCAGTACTTC
j_call: TRBJ1-2; d_call: .; cdr3_length: 14; v_call: TRBV11-2; clone_size: .; cdr3_aa: CASSFSPLGGGYTF; cdr3_nt: TGTGCCAGCAGCTTCTCGCCCTTGGGGGGTGGCTACACCTTC
j_call: TRBJ2-5; d_call: TRBD1; cdr3_length: 14; v_call: TRBV5-5; clone_size: .; cdr3_aa: CASSSDRGLETQYF; cdr3_nt: TGTGCCAGCAGCTCGGACAGGGGGCTGGAGACCCAGTACTTC
j_call: TRBJ2-3; d_call: TRBD2; cdr3_length: 19; v_call: TRBV4-1; clone_size: .; cdr3_aa: CASSQIRGLAGRSRDTQYF; cdr3_nt: TGCGCCAGCAGCCAGATAAGGGGCCTAGCGGGCAGGAGTAGAGATACGCAGTATTTT
j_call: TRBJ2-7; d_call: .; cdr3_length: 13; v_call: TRBV7-9; clone_size: .; cdr3_aa: CASSLSGHYEQYF; cdr3_nt: TGTGCCAGCAGCTTGTCGGGACACTACGAGCAGTACTTC
j_call: TRBJ1-1; d_call: .; cdr3_length: 13; v_call: TRBV5-5; clone_size: .; cdr3_aa: CASSLQGYTEAFF; cdr3_nt: TGTGCCAGCAGCTTACAGGGCTACACTGAAGCTTTCTTT
j_call: TRBJ2-7; d_call: TRBD2; cdr3_length: 14; v_call: TRBV7-9; clone_size: .; cdr3_aa: CASSPGGGYYEQYF; cdr3_nt: TGTGCCAGCAGCCCGGGGGGTGGGTACTACGAGCAGTACTTC
j_call: TRBJ1-4; d_call: TRBD1; cdr3_length: 14; v_call: TRBV6-5; clone_size: .; cdr3_aa: CASSRDRGTEKLFF; cdr3_nt: TGTGCCAGCAGCCGGGACAGGGGAACTGAAAAACTGTTTTTT